This TCR beta chain derives from a study of OX40 agonist ivuxolimab in advanced cancers. The germline V and J ends were trimmed by 6 bases and 6 bases, with 15 bases remaining between them. Germline loops: CDR1 SGHNT, CDR2 YYREEE (reference sequence). CDR3 size: 13 residues. Clones were sequenced by immunoSEQ multiplex PCR, and TCRdb holds only the in-frame ones, with some missing. The repertoire includes about 35,000 clones, under 85% of them detected once, and under 20% sits in the top ten. Only a few counts were recorded for this clone. The chain combines TRBV5-4 with TRBJ1-2, with D maybe TRBD1 (5 bases). The sequenced sample was CD4+ or CD8+ T cells sorted from blood, obtained in a trial of the OX40 agonist ivuxolimab. The TCR comes from an adult with an advanced solid tumor such as melanoma, head and neck, liver or kidney cancer. Here the CDR3 reads CASTPDGGNGYTF. The CDR3 DNA reads TGTGCCAGCACCCCCGACGGGGGGAATGGCTACACCTTC.